The present entry profiles one T cell receptor beta chain with its context. This specimen belongs to a study of blood T cell repertoires in COVID-19. Whole-study context: From T cells, B-cell-depleted T cells, or PBMCs came the material, which was cDNA or gDNA.

In the original processing: Researchers report that nucleated cell counts were estimated from reference gene primer amplification. The repertoire was sequenced with immunoSEQ multiplex PCR; TCRdb's copy has only in-frame clones and lacks some. That table gives V, J and clone size, and the DNA gave D and trimming. The sample carries approximately 240,000 clones, roughly nine tenths recorded once. With 5 bases removed from V and 0 bases from J, the gap between germline ends came to 27 bases. This CDR3 has 20 residues. CDR1 is SGDLS, CDR2 YYNGEE, per germline. The TCR sequence derives from a woman between 18 and 30 years old in a cohort exposed to, infected with or recovered from COVID-19 (not recorded which). The sequenced sample consisted of PBMCs or T cells enriched from blood (not recorded which). The chain combines TRBV9 with TRBJ1-5, with D possibly TRBD1 on 6 matching bases. The CDR3 sequence: CASRMLLNAKQGYSNQPQHF. CDR3 bases: TGTGCCAGCAGAATGCTCCTCAATGCCAAACAGGGATATAGCAATCAGCCCCAGCATTTT.